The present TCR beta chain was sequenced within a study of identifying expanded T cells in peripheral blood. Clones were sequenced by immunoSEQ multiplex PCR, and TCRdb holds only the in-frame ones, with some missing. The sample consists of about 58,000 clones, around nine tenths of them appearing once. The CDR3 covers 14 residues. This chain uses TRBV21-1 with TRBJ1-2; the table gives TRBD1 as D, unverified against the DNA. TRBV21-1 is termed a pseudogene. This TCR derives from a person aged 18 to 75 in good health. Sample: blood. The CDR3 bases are TGTGCCAGCAACACACAGGGGGTTACCTATGGCTACACCTTC. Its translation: CASNTQGVTYGYTF.